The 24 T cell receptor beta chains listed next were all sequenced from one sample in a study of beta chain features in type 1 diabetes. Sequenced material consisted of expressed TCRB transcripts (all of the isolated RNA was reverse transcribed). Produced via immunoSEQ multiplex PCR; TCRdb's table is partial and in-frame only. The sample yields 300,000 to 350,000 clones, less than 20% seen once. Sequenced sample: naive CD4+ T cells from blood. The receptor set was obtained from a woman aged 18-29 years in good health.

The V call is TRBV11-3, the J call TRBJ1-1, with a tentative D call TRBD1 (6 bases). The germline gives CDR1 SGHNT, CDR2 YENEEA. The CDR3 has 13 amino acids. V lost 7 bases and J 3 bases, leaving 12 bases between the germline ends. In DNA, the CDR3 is TGTGCCAGCACCACCCGACAGGACACTGAAGCTTTCTTT. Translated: CASTTRQDTEAFF.

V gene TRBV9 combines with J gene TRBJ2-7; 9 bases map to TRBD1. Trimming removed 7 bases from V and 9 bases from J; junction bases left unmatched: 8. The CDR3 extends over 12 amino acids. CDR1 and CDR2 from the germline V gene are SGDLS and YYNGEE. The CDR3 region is CASGTGMIGQYF. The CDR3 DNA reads TGTGCCAGCGGGACAGGGATGATCGGGCAGTACTTC.

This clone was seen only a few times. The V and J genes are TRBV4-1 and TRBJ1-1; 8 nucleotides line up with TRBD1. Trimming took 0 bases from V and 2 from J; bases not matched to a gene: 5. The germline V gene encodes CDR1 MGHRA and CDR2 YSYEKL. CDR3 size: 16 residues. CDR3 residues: CASSQDRTGSNTEAFF. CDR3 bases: TGCGCCAGCAGCCAAGATCGGACAGGGTCAAACACTGAAGCTTTCTTT.

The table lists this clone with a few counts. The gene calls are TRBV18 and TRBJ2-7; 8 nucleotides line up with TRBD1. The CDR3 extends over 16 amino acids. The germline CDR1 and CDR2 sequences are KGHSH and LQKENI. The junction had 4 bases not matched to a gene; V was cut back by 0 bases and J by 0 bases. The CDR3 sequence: CASSPPGTGGSYEQYF. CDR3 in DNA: TGTGCCAGCTCACCACCAGGCACAGGGGGCTCCTACGAGCAGTACTTC.

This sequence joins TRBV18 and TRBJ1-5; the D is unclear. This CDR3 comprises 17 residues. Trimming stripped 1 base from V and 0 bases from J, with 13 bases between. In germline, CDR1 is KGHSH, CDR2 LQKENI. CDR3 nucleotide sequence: TGTGCCAGCTCACCACGTTCGGCGGATTATAGCAATCAGCCCCAGCATTTT. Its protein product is CASSPRSADYSNQPQHF.

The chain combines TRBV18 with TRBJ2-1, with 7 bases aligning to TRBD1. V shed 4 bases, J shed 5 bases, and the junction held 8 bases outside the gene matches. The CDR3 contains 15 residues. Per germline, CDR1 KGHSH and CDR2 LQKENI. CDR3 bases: TGTGCCAGCTCACTCCGACAGGGCCTCCACAATGAGCAGTTCTTC. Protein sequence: CASSLRQGLHNEQFF.

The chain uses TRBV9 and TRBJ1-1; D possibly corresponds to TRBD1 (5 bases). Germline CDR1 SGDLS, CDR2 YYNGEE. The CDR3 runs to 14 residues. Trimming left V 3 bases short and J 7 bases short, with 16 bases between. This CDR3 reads CASSGRGRAGEAFF. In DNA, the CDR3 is TGTGCCAGCAGCGGGAGGGGACGTGCGGGTGAAGCTTTCTTT.

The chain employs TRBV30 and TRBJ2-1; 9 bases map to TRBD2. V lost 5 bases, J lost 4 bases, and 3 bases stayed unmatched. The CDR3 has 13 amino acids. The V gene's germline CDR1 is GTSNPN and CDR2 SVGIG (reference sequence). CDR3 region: CAWEREEYNEQFF. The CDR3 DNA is TGTGCCTGGGAGCGGGAGGAATACAATGAGCAGTTCTTC.

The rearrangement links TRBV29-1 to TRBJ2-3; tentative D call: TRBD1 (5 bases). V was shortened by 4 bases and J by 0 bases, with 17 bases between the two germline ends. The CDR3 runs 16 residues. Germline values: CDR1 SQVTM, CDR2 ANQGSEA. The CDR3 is CSVADEAGQSTDTQYF. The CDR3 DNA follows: TGCAGCGTTGCAGACGAGGCAGGACAAAGCACAGATACGCAGTATTTT.

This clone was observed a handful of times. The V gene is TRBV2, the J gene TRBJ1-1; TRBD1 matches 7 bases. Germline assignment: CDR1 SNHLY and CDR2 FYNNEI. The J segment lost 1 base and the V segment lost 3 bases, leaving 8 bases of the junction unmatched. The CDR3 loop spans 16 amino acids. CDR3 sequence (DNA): TGTGCCAGCAGTGAGCCGGGACAGTACTGGAACACTGAAGCTTTCTTT. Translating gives CASSEPGQYWNTEAFF.

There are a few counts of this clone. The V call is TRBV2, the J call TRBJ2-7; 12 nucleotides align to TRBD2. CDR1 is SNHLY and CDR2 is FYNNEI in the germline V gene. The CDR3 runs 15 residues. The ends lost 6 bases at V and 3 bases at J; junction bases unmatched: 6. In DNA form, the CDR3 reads TGTGCCAGCAGGGGCGGACTAGCGGGACGCTACGAGCAGTACTTC. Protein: CASRGGLAGRYEQYF.

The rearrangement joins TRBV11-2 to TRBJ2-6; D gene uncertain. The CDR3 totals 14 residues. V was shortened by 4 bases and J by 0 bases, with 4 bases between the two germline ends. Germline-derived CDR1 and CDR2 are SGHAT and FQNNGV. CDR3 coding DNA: TGTGCCAGCAGCTCCAACTCTGGGGCCAACGTCCTGACTTTC. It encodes CASSSNSGANVLTF.

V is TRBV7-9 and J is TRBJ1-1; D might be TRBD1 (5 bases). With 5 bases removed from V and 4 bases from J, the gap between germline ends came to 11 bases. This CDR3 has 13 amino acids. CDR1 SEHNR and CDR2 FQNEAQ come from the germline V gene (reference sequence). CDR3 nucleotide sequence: TGTGCCAGCAGCGCTCAGGGAGGCACTGAAGCTTTCTTT. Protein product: CASSAQGGTEAFF.

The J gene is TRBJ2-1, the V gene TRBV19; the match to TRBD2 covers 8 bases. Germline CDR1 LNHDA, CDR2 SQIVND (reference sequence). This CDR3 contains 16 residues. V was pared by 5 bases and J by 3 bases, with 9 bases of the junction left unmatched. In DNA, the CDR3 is TGTGCCAGTAGTTCAACACTAGCGGTTCTCTACAATGAGCAGTTCTTC. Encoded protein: CASSSTLAVLYNEQFF.

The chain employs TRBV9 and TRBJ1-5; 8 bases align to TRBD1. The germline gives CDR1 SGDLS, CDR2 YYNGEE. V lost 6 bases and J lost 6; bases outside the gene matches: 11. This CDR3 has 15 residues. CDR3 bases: TGTGCCAGCACCCCAGGGGGCGAAGTCTCTCAGCCCCAGCATTTT. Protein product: CASTPGGEVSQPQHF.

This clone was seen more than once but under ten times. For the CDR3, the DNA is TGTGCCATCAGTGAAAAGGGACAGGGTACCAATCAGCCCCAGCATTTT. Translation gives CAISEKGQGTNQPQHF. The chain couples TRBV10-3 to TRBJ1-5; 9 positions agree with TRBD1. Germline lookup yields CDR1 ENHRY and CDR2 SYGVKD. Trimming removed 3 bases from V and 3 bases from J; junction bases left unmatched: 6. CDR3 length: 16 residues.

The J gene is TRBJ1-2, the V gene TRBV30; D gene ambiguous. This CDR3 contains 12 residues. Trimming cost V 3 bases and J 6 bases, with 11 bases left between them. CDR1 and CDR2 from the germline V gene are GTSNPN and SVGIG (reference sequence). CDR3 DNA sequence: TGTGCCTGGAGATGGAGGGTTCATGGCTACACCTTC. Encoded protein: CAWRWRVHGYTF. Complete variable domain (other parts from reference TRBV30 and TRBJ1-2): SQTIHQWPATLVQPVGSPLSLECTVEGTSNPNLYWYRQAAGRGLQLLFYSVGIGQISSEVPQNLSASRPQDRQFILSSKKLLLSDSGFYLCAWRWRVHGYTFGSGTRLTVV.

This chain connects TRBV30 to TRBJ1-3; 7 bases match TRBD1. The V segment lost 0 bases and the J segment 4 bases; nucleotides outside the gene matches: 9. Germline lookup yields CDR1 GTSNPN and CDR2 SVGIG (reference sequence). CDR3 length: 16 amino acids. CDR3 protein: CAWSVPDRAPGNTIYF. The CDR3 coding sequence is TGTGCCTGGAGTGTACCAGACAGGGCGCCCGGAAACACCATATATTTT. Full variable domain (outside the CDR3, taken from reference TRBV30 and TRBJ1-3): SQTIHQWPATLVQPVGSPLSLECTVEGTSNPNLYWYRQAAGRGLQLLFYSVGIGQISSEVPQNLSASRPQDRQFILSSKKLLLSDSGFYLCAWSVPDRAPGNTIYFGEGSWLTVV.

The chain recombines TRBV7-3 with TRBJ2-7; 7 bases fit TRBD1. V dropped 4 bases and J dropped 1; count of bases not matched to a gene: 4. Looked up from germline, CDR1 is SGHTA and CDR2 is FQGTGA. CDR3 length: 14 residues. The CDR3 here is CASSSSDRSYEQYF. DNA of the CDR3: TGTGCCAGCAGCTCCTCGGACAGGTCCTACGAGCAGTACTTC.

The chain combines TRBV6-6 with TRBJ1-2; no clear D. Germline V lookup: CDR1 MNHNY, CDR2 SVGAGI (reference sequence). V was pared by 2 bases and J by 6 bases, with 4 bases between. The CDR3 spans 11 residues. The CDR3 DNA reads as TGTGCCAGCAGTTACACGGATGGCTACACCTTC. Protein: CASSYTDGYTF.

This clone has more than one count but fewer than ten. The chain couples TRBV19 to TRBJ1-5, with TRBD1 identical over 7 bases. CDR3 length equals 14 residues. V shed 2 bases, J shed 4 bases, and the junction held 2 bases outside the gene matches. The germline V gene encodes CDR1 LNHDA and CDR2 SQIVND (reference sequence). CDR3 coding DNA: TGTGCCAGTAGTATAAGCAGGGGGAATCAGCCCCAGCATTTT. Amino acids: CASSISRGNQPQHF.

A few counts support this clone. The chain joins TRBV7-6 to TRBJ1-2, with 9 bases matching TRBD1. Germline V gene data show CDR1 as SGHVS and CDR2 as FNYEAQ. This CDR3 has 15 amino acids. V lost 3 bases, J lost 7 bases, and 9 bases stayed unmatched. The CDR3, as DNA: TGTGCCAGCAGCTTCGGGACAGGGAAGCTGTCTGGCTACACCTTC. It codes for CASSFGTGKLSGYTF. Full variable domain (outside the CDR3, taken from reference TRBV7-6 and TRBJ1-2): GAGVSQSPRYKVTKRGQDVALRCDPISGHVSLYWYRQALGQGPEFLTYFNYEAQQDKSGLPNDRFSAERPEGSISTLTIQRTEQRDSAMYRCASSFGTGKLSGYTFGSGTRLTVV.

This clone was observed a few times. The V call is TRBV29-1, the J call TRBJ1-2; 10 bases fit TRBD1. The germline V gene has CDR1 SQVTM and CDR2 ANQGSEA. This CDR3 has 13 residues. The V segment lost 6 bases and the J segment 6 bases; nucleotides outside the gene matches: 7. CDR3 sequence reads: CSVVTGGRNGYTF. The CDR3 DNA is TGCAGCGTAGTGACAGGGGGCAGGAATGGCTACACCTTC.

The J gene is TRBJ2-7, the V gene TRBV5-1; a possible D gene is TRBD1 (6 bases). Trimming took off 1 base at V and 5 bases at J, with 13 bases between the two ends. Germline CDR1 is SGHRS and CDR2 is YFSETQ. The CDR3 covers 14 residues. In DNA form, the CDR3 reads TGCGCCAGCAGCTTGATAGCAGGGGTGGACGAGCAGTACTTC. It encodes CASSLIAGVDEQYF.